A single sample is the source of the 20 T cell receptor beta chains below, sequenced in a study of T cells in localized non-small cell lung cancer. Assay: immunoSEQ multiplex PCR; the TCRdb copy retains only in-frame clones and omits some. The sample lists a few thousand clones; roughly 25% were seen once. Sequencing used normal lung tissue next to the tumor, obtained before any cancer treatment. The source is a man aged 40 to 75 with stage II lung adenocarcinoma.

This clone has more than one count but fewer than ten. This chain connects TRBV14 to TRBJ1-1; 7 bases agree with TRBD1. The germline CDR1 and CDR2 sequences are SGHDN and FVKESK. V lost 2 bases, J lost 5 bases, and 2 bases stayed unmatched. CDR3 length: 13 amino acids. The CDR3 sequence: CASSQLQGTEAFF. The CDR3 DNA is TGTGCCAGCAGCCAACTACAGGGGACTGAAGCTTTCTTT. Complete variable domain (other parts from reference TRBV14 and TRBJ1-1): EAGVTQFPSHSVIEKGQTVTLRCDPISGHDNLYWYRRVMGKEIKFLLHFVKESKQDESGMPNNRFLAERTGGTYSTLKVQPAELEDSGVYFCASSQLQGTEAFFGQGTRLTVV.

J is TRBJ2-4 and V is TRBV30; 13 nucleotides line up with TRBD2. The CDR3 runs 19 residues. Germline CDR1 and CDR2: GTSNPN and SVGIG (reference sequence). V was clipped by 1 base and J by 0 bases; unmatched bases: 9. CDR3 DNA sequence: TGTGCCTGGAGTGCCCCCCGGACTAGCGGGAGAGTAGCCAAAAACATTCAGTACTTC. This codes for CAWSAPRTSGRVAKNIQYF.

In DNA, the CDR3 is TGTGCCAGCAGCCTTACAGGGCTTGGGGAAAATGGCTACACCTTC. It specifies CASSLTGLGENGYTF. J is TRBJ1-2 and V is TRBV14, with D perhaps matching TRBD1 (6 bases). CDR1 is SGHDN, CDR2 FVKESK, per germline. V shed 4 bases and J shed 6 bases, with 18 bases lying between them. This CDR3 contains 15 residues.

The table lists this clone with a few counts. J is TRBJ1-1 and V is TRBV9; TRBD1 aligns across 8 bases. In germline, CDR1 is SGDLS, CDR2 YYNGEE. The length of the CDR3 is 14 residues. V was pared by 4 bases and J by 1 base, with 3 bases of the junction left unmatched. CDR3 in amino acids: CASSLGTGNTEAFF. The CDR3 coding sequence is TGTGCCAGCAGCCTTGGGACAGGGAACACTGAAGCTTTCTTT. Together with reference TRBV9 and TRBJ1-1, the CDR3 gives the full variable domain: DSGVTQTPKHLITATGQRVTLRCSPRSGDLSVYWYQQSLDQGLQFLIQYYNGEERAKGNILERFSAQQFPDLHSELNLSSLELGDSALYFCASSLGTGNTEAFFGQGTRLTVV.

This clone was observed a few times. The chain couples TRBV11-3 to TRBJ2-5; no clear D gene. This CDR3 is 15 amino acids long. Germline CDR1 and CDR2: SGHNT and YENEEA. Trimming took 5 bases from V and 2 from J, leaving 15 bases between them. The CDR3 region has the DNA TGTGCCAGCAGCCCTCGATTGATTGGGCAAGAGACCCAGTACTTC. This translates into CASSPRLIGQETQYF.

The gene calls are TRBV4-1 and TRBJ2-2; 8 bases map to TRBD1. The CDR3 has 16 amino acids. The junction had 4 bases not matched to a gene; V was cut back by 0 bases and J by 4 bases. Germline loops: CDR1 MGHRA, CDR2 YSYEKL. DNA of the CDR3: TGCGCCAGCAGCCAAGAAACGACAGGGGCCACCGGGGAGCTGTTTTTT. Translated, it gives CASSQETTGATGELFF.

Here the CDR3 DNA reads TGTGCCAGCAGCCCTGACAGCTCGAACACTGAAGCTTTCTTT. This codes for CASSPDSSNTEAFF. The rearrangement links TRBV6-8 to TRBJ1-1; maybe TRBD1 (5 bases). Trimming removed 6 bases at V and 1 base at J, with 12 bases between. Germline CDR1 is MNHGY and CDR2 is SAAAGT. The CDR3 spans 14 residues.

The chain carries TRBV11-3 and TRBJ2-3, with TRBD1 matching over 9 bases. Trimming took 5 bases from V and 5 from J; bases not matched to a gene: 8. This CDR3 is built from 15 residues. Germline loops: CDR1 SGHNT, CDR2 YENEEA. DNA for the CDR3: TGTGCCAGCAGCGTTACAGGGGGCGTAGAAGATACGCAGTATTTT. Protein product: CASSVTGGVEDTQYF.

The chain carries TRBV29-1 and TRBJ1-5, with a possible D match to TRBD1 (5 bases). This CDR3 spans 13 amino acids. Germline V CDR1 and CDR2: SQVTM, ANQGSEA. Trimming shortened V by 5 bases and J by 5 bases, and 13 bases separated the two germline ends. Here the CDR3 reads CSVSDRFDQPQHF. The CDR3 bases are TGCAGCGTTAGTGACAGATTTGATCAGCCCCAGCATTTT.

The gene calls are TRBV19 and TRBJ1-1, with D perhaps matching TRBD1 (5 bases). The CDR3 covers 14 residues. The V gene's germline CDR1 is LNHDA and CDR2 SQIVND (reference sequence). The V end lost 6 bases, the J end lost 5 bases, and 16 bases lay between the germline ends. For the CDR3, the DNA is TGTGCCAGTAGAAGGGAGGGGACGAGGACTGAAGCTTTCTTT. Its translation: CASRREGTRTEAFF.

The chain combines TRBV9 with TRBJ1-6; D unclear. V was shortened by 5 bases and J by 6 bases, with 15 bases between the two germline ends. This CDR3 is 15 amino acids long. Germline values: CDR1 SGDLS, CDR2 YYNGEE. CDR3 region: CASSESLRPNSPLHF. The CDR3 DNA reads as TGTGCCAGCAGTGAAAGCCTGAGGCCTAATTCACCCCTCCACTTT.

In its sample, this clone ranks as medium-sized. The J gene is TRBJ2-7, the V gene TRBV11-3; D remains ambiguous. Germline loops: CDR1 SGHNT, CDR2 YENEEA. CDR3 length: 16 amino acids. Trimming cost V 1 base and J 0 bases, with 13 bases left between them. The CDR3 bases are TGTGCCAGCAGCTTAGGGAACCGATTAAGCTCCTACGAGCAGTACGTC. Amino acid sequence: CASSLGNRLSSYEQYV.

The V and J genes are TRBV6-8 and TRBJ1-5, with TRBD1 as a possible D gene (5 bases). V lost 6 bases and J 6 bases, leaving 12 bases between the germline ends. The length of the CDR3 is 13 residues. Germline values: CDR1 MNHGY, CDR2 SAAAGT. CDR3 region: CASRQGVSQPQHF. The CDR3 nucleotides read TGTGCCAGCAGGCAGGGTGTGAGTCAGCCCCAGCATTTT.

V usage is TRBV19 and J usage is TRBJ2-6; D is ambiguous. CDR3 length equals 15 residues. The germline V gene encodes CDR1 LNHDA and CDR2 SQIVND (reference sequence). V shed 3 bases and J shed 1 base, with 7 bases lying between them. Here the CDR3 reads CASSIGYSGANVLTF. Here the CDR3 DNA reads TGTGCCAGTAGTATCGGGTATTCTGGGGCCAACGTCCTGACTTTC.

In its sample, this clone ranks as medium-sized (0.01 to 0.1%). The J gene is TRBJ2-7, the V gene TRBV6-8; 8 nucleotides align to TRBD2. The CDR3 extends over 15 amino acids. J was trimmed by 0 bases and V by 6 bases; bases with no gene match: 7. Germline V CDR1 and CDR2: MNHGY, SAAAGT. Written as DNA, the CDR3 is TGTGCCAGCAGCTCGGGGGGGGCCGCCTCCTACGAGCAGTACGTC. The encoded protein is CASSSGGAASYEQYV.

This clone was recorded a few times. CDR3 nucleotide sequence: TGTGCCTGGAGTGTGTCACCGAATCAGCCCCAGCATTTT. Translating it yields CAWSVSPNQPQHF. The chain employs TRBV30 and TRBJ1-5; D remains unclear. The V and J ends lost 0 bases and 4 bases respectively, with 7 bases between them. Germline values: CDR1 GTSNPN, CDR2 SVGIG (reference sequence). The CDR3 extends over 13 amino acids.

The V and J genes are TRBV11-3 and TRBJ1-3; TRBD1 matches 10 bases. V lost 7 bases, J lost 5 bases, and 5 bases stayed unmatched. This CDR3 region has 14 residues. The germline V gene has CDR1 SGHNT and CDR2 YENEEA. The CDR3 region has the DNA TGTGCCAGCACGGGACAGGGGAGAAGAAACACCATATATTTT. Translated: CASTGQGRRNTIYF.

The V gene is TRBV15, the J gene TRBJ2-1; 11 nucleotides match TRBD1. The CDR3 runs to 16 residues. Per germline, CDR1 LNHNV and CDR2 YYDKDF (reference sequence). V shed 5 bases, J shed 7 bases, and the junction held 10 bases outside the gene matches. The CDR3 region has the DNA TGTGCCACCAGCGGAAAGACCGGGACAGGGGGAAATGAGCAGTTCTTC. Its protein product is CATSGKTGTGGNEQFF.

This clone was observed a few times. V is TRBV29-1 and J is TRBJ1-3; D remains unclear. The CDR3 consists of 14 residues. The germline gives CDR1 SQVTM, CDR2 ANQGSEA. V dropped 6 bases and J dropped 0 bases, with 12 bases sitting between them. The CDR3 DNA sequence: TGCAGCGTGCTGGAACGGAGCTCTGGAAACACCATATATTTT. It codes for CSVLERSSGNTIYF.

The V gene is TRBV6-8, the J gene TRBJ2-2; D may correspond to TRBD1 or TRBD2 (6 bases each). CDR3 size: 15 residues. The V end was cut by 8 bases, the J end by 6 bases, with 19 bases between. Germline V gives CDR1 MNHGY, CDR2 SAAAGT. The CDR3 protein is CASRRGARSAGELFF. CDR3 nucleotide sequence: TGTGCCAGCCGGAGGGGGGCGAGGTCGGCCGGGGAGCTGTTTTTT.